The following is a TCR beta chain sequence with its context. The data originate from a study of blood T cell repertoires in COVID-19. Recruitment covered some 25 US areas and drew participants whose ages spanned about 18 to 90 years. Clinical history as reported by participants underpinned cohort assignment. Profiled with immunoSEQ multiplex PCR; TCRdb holds only in-frame clones, not every one. The sample includes 350,000 to 450,000 clones, roughly 88% of them seen just once. CDR3 length equals 16 residues. Looked up from germline, CDR1 is SGDLS and CDR2 is YYNGEE. With V trimmed by 4 bases and J by 6 bases, 12 bases remained unmatched.

The source material was PBMCs or T cells enriched from blood (not recorded which). The receptor was derived from a woman aged 18-29 years who had been exposed to COVID-19. The genes are TRBV9 and TRBJ2-1, with 8 nucleotides matching TRBD2. The CDR3 protein is CASSLQPGLATNEQFF. The CDR3 bases are TGTGCCAGCAGCCTCCAACCTGGACTAGCCACCAATGAGCAGTTCTTC.